The rows below give T cell receptor beta chains drawn from one sample of a study of shared T cell receptors in the human thymus. TCRdb's table, derived via immunoSEQ multiplex PCR, lists solely in-frame clones and lacks some. The sample has 500,000 to 850,000 clones; about 90% are singletons. A further study also used this sample, focusing on human thymus T cells.

Sequences were obtained from thymocytes. These receptors all stem from a boy younger than two with a congenital heart defect. Each CDR3 is given with its conserved first and last residue. Fields, in order: J gene, V gene, clone size, D gene, CDR3 protein. A D gene is named only where the DNA matches it firmly. Some rows have no size entry. The others give once, few or many, or a class for an expanded clone.

TRBJ1-3 TRBV4-1 - TRBD1 CASSDRAGNTIYF
TRBJ2-5 TRBV5-1 - TRBD1 CASSLTLGDRGGRETQYF
TRBJ2-7 TRBV5-6 few - CASSLEGEVRVYEQYF
TRBJ1-5 TRBV10-3 few - CAISDPGTCNQPQHF
TRBJ2-1 TRBV5-8 - - CASRIRAPNEQFF
TRBJ2-7 TRBV7-9 - TRBD1 CASSHTGTGDTRSYEQYF
TRBJ1-2 TRBV20-1 - - CSAREQNGYTF
TRBJ1-1 TRBV28 - - CASSLSVWSEAFF
TRBJ1-5 TRBV5-8 - TRBD1 CASSSTRDRGIRGNQPQHF
TRBJ1-6 TRBV9 - - CASSVTGDSPLHF
TRBJ1-1 TRBV5-1 - - CASSLEARGNTEAFF
TRBJ2-5 TRBV29-1 - TRBD1 CSDIRDSQETQYF
TRBJ2-5 TRBV18 - TRBD1 CASSPDRTGNGGQETQYF
TRBJ2-5 TRBV7-8 - - CASSPVSFETQYF
TRBJ2-7 TRBV6-1 - TRBD1 CASSEAGTETYEQYF
TRBJ2-5 TRBV5-4 - - CASSPRGGAGETQYF
TRBJ2-5 TRBV7-9 - - CASSKGAGIQETQYF
TRBJ1-5 TRBV28 once TRBD1 CASSLTGVWQPQHF
TRBJ2-3 TRBV12-5 - TRBD2 CASGFILSGKGTDTQYF
TRBJ1-1 TRBV12-5 - TRBD1 CASGLVLSTGGNTEAFF
TRBJ1-2 TRBV27 - - CASLRSQLPPYGYPF
TRBJ1-5 TRBV28 - TRBD1 CASSDGQDSNQPQHF
TRBJ1-6 TRBV18 - TRBD1 CASSPSGTGFSPLHF
TRBJ1-2 TRBV13 - TRBD1 CASSEAVRDRGSDGYTF
TRBJ2-1 TRBV5-6 - TRBD1 CASSLAGTGSYNEQFF
TRBJ2-7 TRBV27 - TRBD2 CASRNQREGLYEQYF
TRBJ2-1 TRBV4-3 - - CASSQGRGREFYNEQFF
TRBJ2-2 TRBV5-5 - - CASSLGLVDTGELFF
TRBJ1-2 TRBV27 - - CASSFSPIYGYTF
TRBJ2-7 TRBV21-1 - - CASSYSRVLLQEQYF